These T cell receptor beta chains were read from a single sample in a study of blood T cell repertoires in COVID-19. Some clones are missing from TCRdb's copy, which holds only in-frame ones; the method was immunoSEQ multiplex PCR. This sample has fewer than 250,000 clones, with about 82% found just once. Sequencing was carried out using peripheral blood. The receptors here all came from a woman older than 75 with COVID-19, enrolled during active disease. Both conserved end residues are trimmed from each CDR3. The order of the fields is clone size, V gene, D gene, CDR3 protein. D genes are given only for firm matches. Clone size, where shown, is once, few, many, or a class for clones that have expanded.

clone_size: NA; v_call: TRBV5-5; d_call: NA; cdr3_aa: ASSQFSYEQY
clone_size: NA; v_call: TRBV12-3/TRBV12-4; d_call: NA; cdr3_aa: ASSLSHTGELF
clone_size: once; v_call: TRBV28; d_call: TRBD2; cdr3_aa: ASSASALAGGHRGTGELF
clone_size: few; v_call: TRBV25-1; d_call: NA; cdr3_aa: ASSERSYTEAF
clone_size: NA; v_call: TRBV3-1/TRBV3-2; d_call: TRBD2; cdr3_aa: ASSQGAGGTYEQY
clone_size: NA; v_call: TRBV7-2; d_call: NA; cdr3_aa: ASSLAIGQPQH
clone_size: NA; v_call: TRBV4-1; d_call: NA; cdr3_aa: ASSQDRDSLGSPLH
clone_size: NA; v_call: TRBV3-1/TRBV3-2; d_call: TRBD2; cdr3_aa: ASSQDQGLAGLLRF
clone_size: NA; v_call: TRBV24-1; d_call: TRBD2; cdr3_aa: ATSDLGLAGGKDTQY
clone_size: NA; v_call: TRBV27; d_call: NA; cdr3_aa: ASSYYSGLGEQF
clone_size: NA; v_call: TRBV3-1/TRBV3-2; d_call: TRBD2; cdr3_aa: ASSPFALAGGRGEQF
clone_size: NA; v_call: TRBV2; d_call: NA; cdr3_aa: ASTDTYSTDTQY
clone_size: NA; v_call: TRBV3-1/TRBV3-2; d_call: NA; cdr3_aa: ASSPGSGTEAF
clone_size: NA; v_call: TRBV6-2/TRBV6-3; d_call: NA; cdr3_aa: ASSYPTTSGGNEQF
clone_size: NA; v_call: TRBV4-1; d_call: NA; cdr3_aa: ASSQEEAGQPQH
clone_size: NA; v_call: TRBV5-6; d_call: NA; cdr3_aa: ASRLMGDTSGNTIY
clone_size: NA; v_call: TRBV28; d_call: TRBD1; cdr3_aa: ASSTPGQVETQY
clone_size: few; v_call: TRBV3-1/TRBV3-2; d_call: NA; cdr3_aa: ASSQVRGRGTTDTQY
clone_size: NA; v_call: TRBV5-1; d_call: TRBD1; cdr3_aa: ASSPRDRGETQY
clone_size: NA; v_call: TRBV18; d_call: TRBD1; cdr3_aa: ASSPDRGQPQH
clone_size: NA; v_call: TRBV6-5; d_call: TRBD1; cdr3_aa: ASNRMATGGVEAF
clone_size: NA; v_call: TRBV7-7; d_call: NA; cdr3_aa: ASSPLPYEQY
clone_size: NA; v_call: TRBV7-9; d_call: TRBD2; cdr3_aa: ASSPYTGTTFHYEQF
clone_size: few; v_call: TRBV24-1; d_call: TRBD1; cdr3_aa: ATSDWDSTLPCEAF
clone_size: NA; v_call: TRBV6-6; d_call: NA; cdr3_aa: ASKDREGNGYT
clone_size: once; v_call: TRBV10-1; d_call: NA; cdr3_aa: ASSDGKYGYT
clone_size: NA; v_call: TRBV18; d_call: TRBD1; cdr3_aa: ASSLGQGGFAGTGELF
clone_size: NA; v_call: TRBV25-1; d_call: NA; cdr3_aa: ASSSGRNTEAF
clone_size: NA; v_call: TRBV7-9; d_call: NA; cdr3_aa: ASSLQDMNTEAF
clone_size: NA; v_call: TRBV7-9; d_call: TRBD1; cdr3_aa: ASSPLRDRANGYT
clone_size: NA; v_call: TRBV4-1; d_call: NA; cdr3_aa: ASSQEELVSYNEQF
clone_size: NA; v_call: TRBV30; d_call: TRBD1; cdr3_aa: AWSVPRTGPRPEQY
clone_size: NA; v_call: TRBV5-1; d_call: NA; cdr3_aa: ASSLELGPSYNEQF
clone_size: NA; v_call: TRBV5-4; d_call: NA; cdr3_aa: ASSLDLSGNTIY
clone_size: NA; v_call: TRBV15; d_call: NA; cdr3_aa: ATSRDIGGVTEAF
clone_size: once; v_call: TRBV5-4; d_call: NA; cdr3_aa: ASKPPSTDTQY
clone_size: NA; v_call: TRBV5-1; d_call: TRBD1; cdr3_aa: ASSPGQGTYNEQF
clone_size: NA; v_call: TRBV11-2; d_call: NA; cdr3_aa: ASSLKNTQY
clone_size: NA; v_call: TRBV2; d_call: NA; cdr3_aa: ASRTGHSNEKLF
clone_size: NA; v_call: TRBV2; d_call: TRBD1; cdr3_aa: ASVASAGGRNTEAF
clone_size: NA; v_call: TRBV6-5; d_call: NA; cdr3_aa: ASSYGVWQTKEKLF
clone_size: NA; v_call: TRBV9; d_call: TRBD1; cdr3_aa: ASSSRSGQGDAF
clone_size: NA; v_call: TRBV10-1; d_call: NA; cdr3_aa: ASSEGGMNTEAF
clone_size: NA; v_call: TRBV6-4; d_call: TRBD1; cdr3_aa: ASSAPGQTINEQF
clone_size: few; v_call: TRBV19; d_call: TRBD1; cdr3_aa: ASTTIPGQGFDQPQH